This T cell receptor beta chain was captured by sequencing in a study of blood T cell repertoires in COVID-19 (dated by TCRdb to about 2020). In terms of the full investigation: Samples from collaborators originated in the United States, Italy and Spain and spanned both the acute and convalescent phases of COVID-19. The material from the prospective study consisted of cDNA or gDNA derived from T cells, B-cell-depleted T cells, or PBMCs. Where available, HLA class I and class II types were obtained from metadata supplied by the sample provider rather than from assay-based typing. The samples were drawn from the first 160 participants of the ongoing ImmuneRACE study and from 1,254 subjects provided by 6 global collaborators. Subjects who had been exposed to COVID-19, were actively infected with it, or had recovered from it provided the deeply sampled blood TCRbeta repertoires that made up the dataset. A de-identified subject ID, COVID-19 status, age in years and sex were almost always included in the sample metadata. A freely available public database, intended as a resource for researchers studying the immune response to SARS-CoV-2, is where the repertoires were released.

A second Seattle source provided samples from volunteer blood donors who had recovered from COVID-19. Collaborating institutions collected whole blood in K2EDTA tubes following their own protocols. For TCRbeta analysis, collaborators shipped samples in one of three forms: frozen whole blood, isolated PBMCs, or DNA extracted from either of those sample types. What the study reported, not specific to this receptor: Clinical and demographic metadata were provided uncurated, with the amount varying by source and participant.

From the cysteine through the phenylalanine, the CDR3 covers 14 amino acids. The entry retains the CDR3 DNA only, 42 bases that are in frame from base 1. As encoded in the germline V gene (reference sequence), CDR1 is GTSNPN while CDR2 is SVGIG. V ends up 4 bases short and J 6 bases short, with an unmatched junction base count of 11. About this clone itself: Which antigen it targets is not known. No clone much larger than this one lies a single base away; base qualities are absent.

The immunoSEQ Assay, a bias-controlled multiplex PCR, was used to amplify TCRbeta CDR3 regions from genomic DNA. In the authors' own workflow: The number of nucleated cells in each sample was estimated from the amplification of reference gene primers within the assay. Sequence reads were collapsed and filtered to measure the absolute abundance of every unique TCRbeta CDR3 rearrangement. For each sample, productive Simpson clonality was calculated as the square root of Simpson's diversity index across productive rearrangements. As stored in TCRdb, this immuneACCESS dataset retains in-frame rearrangements with V and J assigned. A fraction of the clones does not appear; measured against another copy, unresolved V genes explain less than half of the discrepancy, and the remainder lacks a known reason. V, J and clone size were drawn from that table, and D and trimming were deduced from the DNA. The sample yields some 240,000 clones; 70% to 85% were counted once. Jointly, the top ten make up 1.4% of the sample.

The source material was peripheral blood. The clonotype comes from a middle-aged woman who had recovered from COVID-19. The chain couples TRBV30 to TRBJ2-5, with TRBD2 identical over 7 junction bases. For the CDR3, the sequence is CAWTRGGGGKTQYF. The nucleotide sequence reads as follows: TGTGCCTGGACACGTGGCGGGGGAGGAAAGACCCAGTACTTC.